This T cell receptor (beta chain) came from a study of T cells after yellow fever vaccination. MiXCR, applied by TCRdb to the 5' RACE reads, yields one record per CDR3 protein. Among some 300,000 distinct CDR3 sequences listed, roughly 9% were seen once. Points from the study as a whole: The booster response re-showed most primary clones: more than 95% CD4, approximately 90% CD8.

This clonotype has more than one count but fewer than ten. Its antigen remains unidentified. This CDR3 is built from 15 residues. Germline lookup yields CDR1 SGDLS and CDR2 YYNGEE. J was trimmed by 3 bases and V by 4 bases; bases with no gene match: 8. The sample in question was CD4+ T cells sorted from PBMCs, obtained 5 days after the yellow fever booster vaccination. The rearrangement links TRBV9 to TRBJ2-3; 7 positions agree with TRBD2. The clonotype originates from a man between 18 and 35 years old who received the YFV17D yellow fever vaccine. The CDR3 loop is CASSPRLAYTDTQYF. DNA for the CDR3: TGTGCCAGCAGCCCGCGACTAGCATATACAGATACGCAGTATTTT.